This T cell receptor beta chain was retrieved from a study of response to subunit inactivated influenza vaccine. Findings of the study overall: Every seasonal influenza vaccination brings in few new T cells, the authors suggested.

TCRdb re-analysed the RT-PCR reads in MiXCR, keeping a single row per CDR3 protein. This table holds about 620,000 distinct CDR3 sequences, approximately 10% found once. As for this clonotype: Its antigen is not identified.

V lost 6 bases and J lost 6; bases outside the gene matches: 6. The CDR3 spans 14 residues. The germline gives CDR1 SGHTA, CDR2 FQGNSA. These same records also appear under a second study, on T cells expressing NK-cell markers. That publication notes: cDNA encoding TCR beta was synthesized via 5'RACE template switching incorporating UMIs. It was sorted CD3+CD56-NKG2C+, CD3+CD56+NKG2C- and CD3+CD56+NKG2C+ T cells that provided the TCR beta repertoires. Eight donors were sequenced, of whom seven were HCMV-seropositive, while the remaining one was HCMV-seronegative. In a group of 5 to 7 donors, dominant NKG2C+ clonotypes represented 1.0-7.0% of CD8+ T cells.

The sequence came from a man aged 50 or older who received an inactivated influenza vaccine. This specimen was PBMCs from blood, taken on the day of vaccination. This chain uses TRBV7-2 with TRBJ2-1; the match to TRBD2 covers 9 bases. The CDR3 DNA sequence: TGTGCCAGCAGAATAGCGGGAGCACCCAATGAGCAGTTCTTC. Translating gives CASRIAGAPNEQFF.